This TCR beta chain is drawn from a study of shared clonotypes between healthy human individuals. CD45RO negativity and positive selection for CCR7 defined naive CD8 cells, a population that excluded terminally differentiated effector memory CD45RA+ cells. V lost 5 bases to trimming and J lost 2 bases, with 16 bases between them. The CDR3 totals 15 residues. In germline, CDR1 is MDHEN, CDR2 SYDVKM. Data came from immunoSEQ multiplex PCR; TCRdb stores just in-frame clones and leaves some out. The sample holds some 580,000 clones, 95% to 98% seen once. Specimen: naive CD8+ T cells sorted from blood. The source is a man aged 25-45 years in good health. The chain links TRBV28 to TRBJ2-7; tentative D call: TRBD2 (6 bases). The CDR3 nucleotides are TGTGCCAGCAGTCCCCCGGGACTCGGGACCTACGAGCAGTACTTC. It encodes CASSPPGLGTYEQYF.